The TCR beta chain under discussion was sequenced for a study of blood T cell repertoires in COVID-19. Germline V gene data show CDR1 as SGHTA and CDR2 as FQGNSA. J lost 2 bases, V lost 8 bases, and 3 bases had no gene match. The CDR3 is 13 amino acids. TCRdb keeps only in-frame clones here, not all; method: immunoSEQ multiplex PCR. The repertoire holds about 230,000 clones, about 91% seen once, with over 2% in the top ten. The chain employs TRBV7-2 and TRBJ2-3, with 8 nucleotides matching TRBD2. This sequence was found in a woman in her forties with acute COVID-19. Material: PBMCs or T cells enriched from blood (not recorded which). Here the CDR3 DNA reads TGTGCCAGCCAAGCGGGGGTCACAGATACGCAGTATTTT. Its protein product is CASQAGVTDTQYF.